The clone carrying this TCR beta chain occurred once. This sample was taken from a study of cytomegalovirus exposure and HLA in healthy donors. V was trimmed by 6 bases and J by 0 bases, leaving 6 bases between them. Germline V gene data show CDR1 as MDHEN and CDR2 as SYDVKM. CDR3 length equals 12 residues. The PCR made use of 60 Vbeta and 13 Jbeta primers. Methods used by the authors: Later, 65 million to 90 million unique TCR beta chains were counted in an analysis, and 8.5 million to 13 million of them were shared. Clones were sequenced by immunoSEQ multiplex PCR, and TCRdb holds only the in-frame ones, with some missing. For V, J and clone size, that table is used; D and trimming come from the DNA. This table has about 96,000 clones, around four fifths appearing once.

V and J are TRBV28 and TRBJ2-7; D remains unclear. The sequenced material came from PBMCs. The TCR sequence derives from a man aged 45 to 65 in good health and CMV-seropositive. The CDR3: CASSLSSYEQYF. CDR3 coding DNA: TGTGCCAGCAGCCTTAGCTCCTACGAGCAGTACTTC.